The 14 T cell receptor beta chains below were found in one sample sequenced in a study of PD-1 blockade in classical Hodgkin lymphoma. Sample time point: newly diagnosed, previously untreated cHL patient sample. It was by magnetic negative selection that CD4+ T cells were purified from thawed PBMCs. Profiled with immunoSEQ multiplex PCR; TCRdb holds only in-frame clones, not every one. Of about 30,000 clones in the sample, 88% were seen once. The sequencing sample was made of CD4+ T cells from blood. These receptor sequences come from a human donor with classical Hodgkin lymphoma.

V and J are TRBV7-3 and TRBJ1-1; D not resolved. The CDR3 length is 11 residues. V was trimmed by 11 bases and J by 5 bases, leaving 12 bases between them. Germline V gives CDR1 SGHTA, CDR2 FQGTGA. The CDR3: CARYPPTEAFF. CDR3 nucleotides: TGTGCCCGATACCCTCCAACTGAAGCTTTCTTT.

The gene calls are TRBV28 and TRBJ1-2; unclear D gene. CDR3 length: 12 residues. The V gene's germline CDR1 is MDHEN and CDR2 SYDVKM. V shed 11 bases and J shed 8 bases, with 18 bases lying between them. This CDR3 reads CACRPPGGGYTF. The CDR3 region has the DNA TGTGCCTGCCGGCCTCCGGGAGGCGGCTACACCTTC.

The chain couples TRBV9 to TRBJ1-3; D gene ambiguous. The V and J ends lost 2 bases and 0 bases respectively, with 12 bases between them. CDR1 and CDR2 from the germline V gene are SGDLS and YYNGEE. The CDR3 loop spans 16 amino acids. CDR3 bases: TGTGCCAGCAGCGTGTCCGGGGTGAACTCTGGAAACACCATATATTTT. Translating gives CASSVSGVNSGNTIYF.

V usage is TRBV7-2 and J usage is TRBJ2-3; 12 bases agree with TRBD2. The CDR3 extends over 16 amino acids. The germline gives CDR1 SGHTA, CDR2 FQGNSA. Trimming took 4 bases from V and 2 from J; bases not matched to a gene: 4. The CDR3 region has the DNA TGTGCCAGCAGCTACCTAGCGGGAGGGATCACAGATACGCAGTATTTT. Translated, it gives CASSYLAGGITDTQYF.

The chain employs TRBV7-3 and TRBJ2-7, with unresolved D. The CDR3 is 12 amino acids. The V and J ends lost 4 bases and 0 bases respectively, with 4 bases between them. Germline V gene lookup returns CDR1 SGHTA and CDR2 FQGTGA. CDR3 loop: CASSSSSYEQYF. The CDR3 DNA follows: TGTGCCAGCAGCTCGAGCTCCTACGAGCAGTACTTC.

V is TRBV5-8 and J is TRBJ2-7, with a possible D match to TRBD1 (5 bases). Trimming left V 0 bases short and J 6 bases short, with 10 bases between. The CDR3 has 13 amino acids. Germline values: CDR1 SGHTS, CDR2 YDEGEE. This chain's CDR3 is CASSLVGLSEQYV. CDR3 DNA: TGTGCCAGCAGCTTGGTGGGGCTCTCCGAGCAGTACGTC.

The chain combines TRBV2 with TRBJ2-3; D is unresolved. Per the germline V gene, CDR1 is SNHLY and CDR2 is FYNNEI. This CDR3 is built from 12 residues. The V end was cut by 6 bases, the J end by 5 bases, with 9 bases between. CDR3 loop: CASRKSIDTQYF. In DNA, the CDR3 is TGTGCCAGCAGGAAATCTATAGATACGCAGTATTTT. The full variable domain, with the rest looked up from reference TRBV2 and TRBJ2-3, is EPEVTQTPSHQVTQMGQEVILRCVPISNHLYFYWYRQILGQKVEFLVSFYNNEISEKSEIFDDQFSVERPDGSNFTLKIRSTKLEDSAMYFCASRKSIDTQYFGPGTRLTVL.

The chain is built from TRBV9 and TRBJ2-2; maybe TRBD1 (5 bases). The V and J ends lost 0 bases and 5 bases respectively, with 8 bases between them. This CDR3 region has 14 residues. Germline assignment: CDR1 SGDLS and CDR2 YYNGEE. CDR3 region: CASSVGQGTGELFF. In DNA, the CDR3 is TGTGCCAGCAGCGTAGGGCAGGGTACCGGGGAGCTGTTTTTT.

This rearrangement joins TRBV12-5 to TRBJ2-6; D unresolved. Trimming removed 5 bases from V and 0 bases from J, with 35 bases in between. CDR3 size: 24 residues. CDR1 LGHNT and CDR2 FRNRAP come from the germline V gene. The CDR3 loop reads CASGAAGYGSDTEYRASGANVLTF. CDR3 bases: TGTGCTAGTGGTGCGGCTGGATACGGATCTGACACGGAGTATAGGGCCTCTGGGGCCAACGTCCTGACTTTC.

This clone has only a few counts. This chain connects TRBV5-5 to TRBJ1-1; 8 nucleotides agree with TRBD1. Trimming cost V 4 bases and J 5 bases; bases outside gene matches: 4. This CDR3 has 13 residues. Germline V gene lookup returns CDR1 SGHKS and CDR2 YYEKEE (reference sequence). The CDR3 region is CASSTHRGTEAFF. CDR3 sequence (DNA): TGTGCCAGCAGCACACACAGGGGGACTGAAGCTTTCTTT.

V usage is TRBV18 and J usage is TRBJ2-1; TRBD2 aligns across 11 bases. There are 16 residues in the CDR3. V gave up 4 bases and J gave up 3 bases; unmatched junction bases: 5. Per the germline V gene, CDR1 is KGHSH and CDR2 is LQKENI. CDR3 sequence: CASSQTSGSHYNEQFF. The CDR3 region has the DNA TGTGCCAGCTCACAAACTAGCGGGAGTCACTACAATGAGCAGTTCTTC.

The chain employs TRBV29-1 and TRBJ2-1, with TRBD1 matching 8 bases. Trimming at V came to 4 bases and at J to 5 bases, leaving 4 bases not matched to a gene. CDR1 is SQVTM, CDR2 ANQGSEA, per germline. The CDR3 is made up of 13 amino acids. CDR3 sequence (DNA): TGCAGCGTTGGGGACAGGACACACAATGAGCAGTTCTTC. Protein: CSVGDRTHNEQFF.

V gene TRBV19 combines with J gene TRBJ1-1, with D possibly TRBD1 on 6 matching bases. Germline loops: CDR1 LNHDA, CDR2 SQIVND (reference sequence). This CDR3 is 15 amino acids long. V lost 5 bases to trimming and J lost 1 base, with 14 bases between them. The CDR3 nucleotides read TGTGCCAGTAGTCGTAGGGGGGTTGGGAACACTGAAGCTTTCTTT. Translating gives CASSRRGVGNTEAFF. The variable domain in full, completed from reference TRBV19 and TRBJ1-1, reads DGGITQSPKYLFRKEGQNVTLSCEQNLNHDAMYWYRQDPGQGLRLIYYSQIVNDFQKGDIAEGYSVSREKKESFPLTVTSAQKNPTAFYLCASSRRGVGNTEAFFGQGTRLTVV.

The V call is TRBV6-1, the J call TRBJ2-5; possibly TRBD1 or TRBD2 for D (6 bases each). This CDR3 has 18 residues. CDR1 MNHNS and CDR2 SASEGT come from the germline V gene. V was cut by 3 bases and J by 1 base, with 21 bases left in between. As DNA, the CDR3 is TGTGCCAGCAGTGACCCCTACCATGGGTCGGGGGCCCAAGAGACCCAGTACTTC. Amino acid sequence: CASSDPYHGSGAQETQYF.